Below, one T cell receptor beta chain is given with its context. The data originate from a study of blood T cell repertoires in COVID-19. In Cohort 3, a recovered donor had either two negative PCRs, clearance, or symptom resolution. CDR3 length: 13 residues. V dropped 2 bases and J dropped 8; count of bases not matched to a gene: 0. Germline V lookup: CDR1 SEHNR, CDR2 FQNEAQ (reference sequence). Produced via immunoSEQ multiplex PCR; TCRdb's table is partial and in-frame only. The repertoire holds approximately 200,000 clones, roughly 82% seen once, with 10% to 15% in the top ten. The sample taken for sequencing was PBMCs or T cells enriched from blood (not recorded which). This clonotype was obtained from a man in his forties who had recovered from COVID-19. The chain links TRBV7-9 to TRBJ1-6; TRBD1 agrees at 7 bases. CDR3 nucleotide sequence: TGTGCCAGCAGCTTAACAGGGGATTCACCCCTCCACTTT. This gives the protein CASSLTGDSPLHF.